This T cell receptor (beta chain) is from a study of cytomegalovirus exposure and HLA in healthy donors (dated by TCRdb to about 2017). With respect to the entire study: According to an earlier analysis of 587 of the donors, 150 million to 200 million T cells yielded 95 million to 140 million unique TCR beta sequences and 276 Gb of sequence data. Besides the first cohort of 666 subjects, a separate validation cohort made up of over 95 different subjects was used. About five DR-DQ haplotypes were treated as single units for association and clustering because of strong linkage in the cohort. A later analysis re-analyzed previously published TCR beta repertoires from about 600 donors and added high-resolution HLA genotyping to study TCR occurrence patterns. Typing coverage differed by locus: A, B, C, DRB1 and DQB1 were typed in roughly 629-640 donors, DQA1 in about 510, DPA1 in 600 to 610, and DPB1 in around 490. Alongside the repertoire data, information on donor age, sex, ethnicity and CMV serostatus was compiled. The T cell repertoires of 666 subjects were profiled by immunosequencing and related to cytomegalovirus serostatus. The aim of the study was to test whether cataloging public T cell receptors could identify signatures of past pathogen exposure. All discovery cohort repertoires had been generated using a single sequencing platform. An early release covering roughly 580 HLA-typed donors comprised approximately 290 gigabases of sequencing data and around 80 million unique TCR sequences. In an earlier analysis of 500 to 650 of the donors, high-throughput TCR beta sequencing was used to judge whether each TCR beta V gene segment behaved as functional or pseudogenic. Rather than drawing on any new phenotypic data, the later analysis identified candidate immune exposures from TCR beta sequences and the way those sequences occurred across donors. Of the approximately 400 genotyped donors, 65% to 90% were placed in the genetic ancestry cluster associated with self-reported Caucasian donors. To predict cytomegalovirus infection status, the study brought together high-throughput TCR immunosequencing, statistical association of individual TCRs with disease status, and machine learning. Across under 500 genotyped donors of the cohort, an average of about 240,000 unique TCR beta nucleotide sequences per donor were sequenced, and roughly 18% of those sequences were non-productive. In a later genetic analysis, genome-wide SNP genotypes for about three fifths of the roughly 670 donors were used, and that subset was treated as a discovery cohort. HLA typing covered class I and class II loci at four-digit resolution.

The cohort was made up of hundreds of healthy bone marrow donors. Cohort members were all nominally healthy when sampled, although unrecorded immune exposures were likely present. The donor tested CMV seronegative and was one of the 352 seronegative cohort members. A peripheral blood sample was provided by each donor, and peripheral blood mononuclear cells were used for TCR beta sequencing. Genomic DNA was extracted from the blood cell samples with the Qiagen DNeasy Blood Extraction Kit. Library construction relied on the immunoSEQ multiplex PCR assay. For the multiplex PCR, a mixture combining 60 forward primers for TCR Vbeta segments and 13 reverse primers for TCR Jbeta segments was used. The CDR3 region of rearranged TCR beta genes was amplified from genomic DNA with a multiplex PCR assay. The Illumina HiSeq System was used to sequence the amplified TCR beta libraries as 87-base-pair reads. In the source study's methods: In a later analysis, approximately 74 million unique TCR beta chains were counted across the approximately 640 repertoires, and roughly 10 million of these chains were shared by at least two donors. Raw reads were error-corrected and collapsed into unique sequences with a nearest-neighbor algorithm that merged closely related sequences to remove PCR and sequencing errors. Alignment of CDR3 sequences to IMGT reference sequences was used to assign V, D and J gene segments. For a sequence to be retained, at least a six-nucleotide match to both a V gene segment and a J gene segment was required. A rearrangement was called productive if the CDR3 had no stop codons and remained in frame with V and J, and every other rearrangement was called non-productive. Following IMGT convention, CDR3 was defined as the stretch from the second conserved V-encoded cysteine to the conserved J-encoded phenylalanine. Sequences without an unambiguous match to a single V gene segment were excluded from the earlier analysis of about 640 of the donors. An earlier analysis of under 750 of the donors called V segments functional above 56.7% productive rearrangements and segregating when the between-donor standard deviation exceeded 5%. A statistical classification framework was built for diagnosing cytomegalovirus status from the catalog of TCR beta chain sequences. In a later analysis, TCR nucleotide sequences were compared against IMGT/GENE-DB human TR gene sequences so that V and J genes could be assigned. Using the TCRdist pipeline, a later analysis assigned CDR3 sequences along with most-parsimonious VDJ recombination scenarios. In a later analysis, each TCR beta chain was defined by its CDR3 amino acid sequence together with its V-gene family, and reads without a unique V-gene family were excluded. As a way to deal with suspected cross-contamination and a sequencing artifact, a later analysis dropped more than 500 nucleotide sequences that were highly shared and had low generation probability. For each public chain, a later analysis derived a clonal expansion index from normalized ranks of inferred template counts within each repertoire. A later analysis computed generation probabilities with a VDJ recombination model fitted to out-of-frame rearrangements, and checked the results against IGoR. Hypergeometric tests were used in a later analysis to score TCR-TCR, TCR-HLA and TCR-CMV co-occurrence, with a repertoire-size bias correction applied to the TCR pairs. False discovery rates were estimated in a later analysis by permuting HLA or CMV assignments 20 times. In a later analysis, co-occurring TCRs were grouped using DBSCAN, and TCRdist sequence similarity was added for clustering within HLA-allele-positive subsets. Repertoires with fewer than 30,000 or more than 120,000 public chains, plus five repertoires with anomalous nucleotide sharing, were excluded from co-occurrence clustering. TCRdb took this table from immuneACCESS and kept in-frame rearrangements with V and J called. Such tables lack part of the clones; where checked against another copy, unresolved V genes explain under half of the gap, and the rest is unexplained. Clone size and the V and J calls come from that table; the DNA yielded D and trimming. In all, the sample holds over 250,000 clones, and 72% of those were seen once. The ten largest make up roughly 2.4% of the sample.

This clone was counted a few times. It lacks a known antigen. Per-base quality was not reported, and no clone a single base away is much larger than it. CDR1 and CDR2, per the germline V gene, are MGHDK and SYGVNS. V is shortened by 0 bases, J by 5 bases, and the region joining them spans 11 bases. The cysteine opens and the phenylalanine closes a CDR3 of 15 amino acids. The entry retains the CDR3 DNA only, 45 bases that are in frame from base 1. What the study reported, not specific to this receptor: Several of the top co-occurrence clusters appeared to be linked to parvovirus B19, influenza, CMV and Epstein-Barr virus, according to a later analysis. A group of highly shared sequence variants was considered likely to be a technical artifact of the sequencing pipeline. In a later analysis, TCR association rates were found to vary across HLA loci, with the most associated TCRs seen for DRB1 alleles and the fewest for HLA-C alleles. In a later analysis, HLA-associated TCR beta chains showed more clonal expansion and lower generation probabilities than non-associated chains that were equally common. Presence/absence analyses assumed roughly uniform sequencing depth across donors, an assumption that may not hold. When HLA alleles, especially DR and DQ, strongly co-occurred, TCR associations were difficult to assign to individual alleles. A later analysis found that most CMV-associated TCR beta chains appeared HLA-restricted, with HLA associations seemingly driven largely by CMV exposure. A further reported finding was that TCR beta sequences accurately predicted the HLA-A and HLA-B alleles for most subjects in the first cohort. The study listed approximately 150 TCR beta chains as associated with cytomegalovirus. Broadly in line with IMGT annotations, most TCR beta V segments showed up in productive rearrangements about 87% or about 30% of the time in an earlier analysis of 450 to 750 of the donors. In a later genetic analysis, fewer N-insertions in productive TCRs were reported among donors in an Asian-associated ancestry cluster than the roughly 710-donor mean. Because counts were too low, roughly 17 rarely observed V segments, including chromosome 9 orphons, were left out of the earlier analysis of 500 to 650 of the donors. According to the authors, the approach could potentially be generalized to other disease states and immunological phenotypes. Some IMGT-functional V segments, including TRBV6-2 and TRBV6-3, could not be told apart with the 87-base-pair reads, so those segments were excluded. The only immune exposure information available for the cohort was CMV serostatus. Correlated functional status among segregating V segments might reflect linkage disequilibrium, but an unknown experimental factor could not be ruled out. In a later genetic analysis, a missense DCLRE1C variant was associated with V-gene and J-gene trimming of TCR beta chains, and the association was replicated in an independent cohort. The classifier was reported to diagnose cytomegalovirus status with high specificity and sensitivity in both the original and validation cohorts. Because HLA typing was missing for some donors at each locus, association tests included only the typed subset. Across donors, most TCR sequences were observed very rarely, whereas some public TCRs were present in many individuals. In a later analysis, 15,000 to 20,000 TCR beta sequences were associated with specific HLA alleles at a false discovery rate of 0.05. In vitro tests confirmed that three of the cytomegalovirus-associated TCR beta chains recognize cytomegalovirus antigens. Only TCR beta chains were sequenced in this cohort, and the absence of alpha or paired-chain data limited detectable features.

Specimen: PBMCs. The chain joins TRBV25-1 to TRBJ2-1; no confident D gene assignment can be made. The source of this sequence is a female donor in good health and CMV-seronegative. The DNA is as follows: TGTGCCAGCAGTGAATATGGCGGTGATCACAATGAGCAGTTCTTC. It codes for CASSEYGGDHNEQFF.